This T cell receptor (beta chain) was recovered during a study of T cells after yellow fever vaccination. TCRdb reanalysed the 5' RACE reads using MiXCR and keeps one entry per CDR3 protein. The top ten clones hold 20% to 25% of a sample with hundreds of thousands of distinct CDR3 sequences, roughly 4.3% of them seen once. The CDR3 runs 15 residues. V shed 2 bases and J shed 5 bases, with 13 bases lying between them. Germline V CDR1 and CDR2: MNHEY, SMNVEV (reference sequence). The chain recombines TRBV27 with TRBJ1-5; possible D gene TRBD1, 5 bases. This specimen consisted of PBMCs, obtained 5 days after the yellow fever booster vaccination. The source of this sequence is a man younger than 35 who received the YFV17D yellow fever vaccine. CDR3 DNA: TGTGCCAGCAGTTTAGGAGGGGCTTCGGATCAGCCCCAGCATTTT. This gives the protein CASSLGGASDQPQHF.